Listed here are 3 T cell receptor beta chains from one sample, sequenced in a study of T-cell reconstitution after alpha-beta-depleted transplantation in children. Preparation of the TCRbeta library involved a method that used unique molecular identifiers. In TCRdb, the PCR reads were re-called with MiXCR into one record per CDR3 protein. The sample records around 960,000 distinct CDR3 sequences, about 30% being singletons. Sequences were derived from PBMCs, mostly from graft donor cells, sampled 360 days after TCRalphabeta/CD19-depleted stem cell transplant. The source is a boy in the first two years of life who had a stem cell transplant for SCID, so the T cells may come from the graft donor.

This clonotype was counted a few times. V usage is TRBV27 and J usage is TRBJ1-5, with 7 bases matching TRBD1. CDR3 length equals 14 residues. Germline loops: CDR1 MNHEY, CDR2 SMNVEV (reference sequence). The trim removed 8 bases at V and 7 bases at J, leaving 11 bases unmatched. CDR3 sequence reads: CASGLRQGGQPQHF. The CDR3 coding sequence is TGTGCCAGCGGCCTTAGACAGGGAGGGCAGCCCCAGCATTTT.

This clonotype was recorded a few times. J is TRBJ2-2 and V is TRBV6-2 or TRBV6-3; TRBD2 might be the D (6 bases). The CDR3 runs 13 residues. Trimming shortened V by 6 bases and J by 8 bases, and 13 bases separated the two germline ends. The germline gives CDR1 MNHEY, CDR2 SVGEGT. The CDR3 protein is CASRNSGLGELFF. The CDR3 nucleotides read TGTGCCAGCAGAAATTCGGGACTTGGGGAGCTGTTTTTT.

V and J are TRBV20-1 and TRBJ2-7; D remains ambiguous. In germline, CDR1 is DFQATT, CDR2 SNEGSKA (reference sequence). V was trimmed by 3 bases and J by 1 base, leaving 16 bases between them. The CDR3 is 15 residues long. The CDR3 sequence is CSASHSTTESYEQYF. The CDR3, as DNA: TGCAGTGCTAGCCACTCCACGACTGAGTCCTACGAGCAGTACTTC.